The TCR beta chain described here comes from a study of T cell clonotyping in hematopoietic cell transplantation. Study background: Cytoreduction preceded collection of pretransplant recipient samples.

From germline, CDR1 is SGHNT and CDR2 YENEEA. CDR3 length equals 15 residues. The germline V and J ends were trimmed by 2 bases and 8 bases, with 15 bases remaining between them. Time point of the sample: recipient sample about 28 days before transplant, after cytoreduction. Recipients were bled about 28 days pretransplant and at posttransplant days 30, 100, 180. Sequencing used immunoSEQ multiplex PCR; TCRdb keeps in-frame clones, though not all of them. The sample shows around 28,000 clones, more than 85% of them seen only once. The source of this sequence is a man aged 50 to 59 with acute myeloid leukemia. Some clones in this sample may be carry-over from other donors' samples. Sequenced here: peripheral blood mononuclear cells, sampled before stem cell transplant. V usage is TRBV11-3 and J usage is TRBJ1-4; no definite D call. CDR3 coding DNA: TGTGCCAGCAGCTTATTTCCGAGAAGTGGGGAAAAACTGTTTTTT. Translated: CASSLFPRSGEKLFF. Combining the CDR3 with reference TRBV11-3 and TRBJ1-4 gives the whole variable domain EAGVVQSPRYKIIEKKQPVAFWCNPISGHNTLYWYLQNLGQGPELLIRYENEEAVDDSQLPKDRFSAERLKGVDSTLKIQPAELGDSAVYLCASSLFPRSGEKLFFGSGTQLSVL.